The source of this T cell receptor beta chain is a study of regulatory T cells in long-lasting Graves disease (dated by TCRdb to the early 2020s). About the investigation overall: Antithyroid drugs had been taken for less than 3 months by newly diagnosed Graves' disease patients. Persistent Graves' disease patients were compared with newly diagnosed Graves' disease patients by peripheral blood TCR sequencing and RNA sequencing. The study took place in China and was registered as a clinical trial. A total of roughly 33 samples underwent TCR sequencing: around 13 from persistent and roughly 20 from newly diagnosed Graves' disease patients. On the study overall, not on this receptor specifically: Lower TCR Shannon entropy and fewer highly expanded clones were observed in persistent Graves' disease patients than in newly diagnosed patients, which suggested clonal expansion. Only the TCR beta chain was sequenced and analyzed. Peripheral blood alone was examined, since thyroid tissue, which constituted the primary lesion, could not be accessed. The small sample size was acknowledged by the authors as a limitation that may reduce accuracy. More public clonotypes were shared among persistent patients (under 3,000) than among newly diagnosed patients (more than 950).

This clonotype is a singleton in its sample. Its antigen is unknown. One base away there is no much larger clone; base qualities are not given. One read alone lends weak support. What the time point label conveys for this sample: newly diagnosed GD, antithyroid drugs for less than 3 months. RNA was extracted from PBMCs in TRIzol for both TCR sequencing and RNA sequencing. The diagnosis of Graves' disease followed American Thyroid Association guidelines. Patients for the study were recruited at an endocrinology department in Xi'an, China. Each patient gave approximately 8.8 milliliters of peripheral blood, collected in an EDTA anticoagulant tube. PBMCs were isolated by Ficoll Paque Plus density gradient separation without further T cell sorting. RNA quality was checked with an Agilent 2100 Bioanalyzer and agarose gel, and concentration with a NanoDrop 2000. Receptors were amplified or captured by multiplex PCR. Sequencer: Illumina HiSeq 4000. iRepertoire HTBI primers and Arm-PCR amplification of CDR3 regions were used to construct TCR beta libraries. Before sequencing, the PCR products underwent gel purification. Processing in the source paper ran as follows. Across samples, around 62 TRBV and over 11 TRBJ segments were identified and used for gene usage analysis of CDR3 amino acid clonotypes. COPE and FqMerger were used to merge the filtered high-quality paired reads into contigs. BLAST was used to align contigs to the IMGT TRBV, TRBD and TRBJ reference genes, and CDR3 was defined following IMGT. Any clonotype with a frequency above 0.1% was classified as a highly expanded clone. Shannon entropy served as the measure of repertoire diversity, while the Gini coefficient captured V-J evenness. Public clonotypes were defined as clonotypes shared by more than one individual. TCRdb cleaned the public reads at Q25 with fastp, built clones with MiXCR and kept in-frame beta chains. When rows share a CDR3 protein, they turn into one entry using the most common DNA and genes. The V and J calls and clone size come from TCRdb's table, not from the authors' own analysis. Recorded for this sample are about 540,000 distinct CDR3 sequences; 13% of them occurred a single time. The ten most abundant clones make up over 7.5% of the sample.

The data also belong to a second study, concerning T cells in Graves' hyperthyroidism and ophthalmopathy. The other study reports the following: Graves' hyperthyroidism was defined as stable when no progression to ophthalmopathy occurred over 18 months of follow-up. Hyperthyroidism patients were newly diagnosed, with disease duration under 2 months, and aged 18 to 65 years. The study excluded patients with uncontrolled infections, other autoimmune diseases, pregnancy or lactation. Clinical symptoms, serum thyroxine and TRAb, thyroid ultrasound, and orbital computed tomography formed the basis for the diagnoses. A first-round RT-PCR of the TCR CDR3 used the HTBI primer set with the Qiagen OneStep RT-PCR kit. Most expanded thyroid clonotypes (frequency above 0.001) were also detected in blood, suggesting blood repertoires may reflect thyroid immune responses. In cross-validation, a model built on a 13 V-J signature told ophthalmopathy apart from stable hyperthyroidism with 87.88% sensitivity and around 81% specificity, and in testing the same model reached 80%/75%. In validation, progression to ophthalmopathy was predicted by the model with 70.59% sensitivity and just over 72% specificity, a median of around 5.9 months before onset. To identify TCR V-J signatures that set the groups apart, the researchers used a discovery cohort of 100 or so patients, made up of 40 to 45 with Graves' ophthalmopathy and some 60 with stable Graves' hyperthyroidism. An independent validation cohort of around 19 hyperthyroidism patients and 17 patients who later progressed to ophthalmopathy tested prospective prediction of ophthalmopathy. For training and testing, the 100 or so patients in the discovery cohort were randomly divided in a 7:3 ratio. The study also compared thyroid tissue and blood T-cell repertoires from five or six Graves' hyperthyroidism patients. After sampling, hyperthyroidism patients received methimazole starting at 30 mg daily, and ophthalmopathy patients received high-dose intravenous methylprednisolone. Libraries were constructed in a second round of multiplex PCR, after which size selection and purification were performed. The libraries were sequenced on an Illumina HiSeq2000 using paired-end 100 bp reads. SOAPnuke was used to process the raw data, throwing out any read that contained adapters or uncalled bases, had a mean Phred below 15, or lacked an exact constant-primer or identifier match. High-quality paired reads were merged using COPE v1.2.5, and each unique nucleotide sequence was defined as a clonotype. MiTCR v1.1 was used to align the clonotypes against IMGT TRBV, TRBD and TRBJ reference segments. The analysis included only V-J combinations with a frequency above 0.0001, which together covered around 99% of the repertoires. A TCS score was defined as the ratio between F50 (clonal expansion) and ExV (chaos), using BLOSUM62-based TCRdist between CDR3 peptides within each V-J. Welch's t-statistics and random forest reduced several hundred V-J features to about 12, which were used in a naive Bayes classifier (R e1071). Sample size was not statistically predetermined, and investigators were not blinded to group allocation. The paper reports TCR Vbeta CDR3 sequencing of about 140 peripheral blood samples: 43 ophthalmopathy, fewer than 85 hyperthyroidism and around 17 progressor patients.

The input for sequencing was peripheral blood mononuclear cells (PBMCs), taken at new diagnosis, from a patient treated with antithyroid drugs. This TCR was recovered from a man aged 25 to 40 with Graves disease. Donor details come from another sample of the same person, matched by shared clones.

The CDR3 in this case is CASSESGLAGGRTDTQYF. The DNA sequence follows: TGTGCCAGCAGTGAATCAGGACTAGCGGGGGGGAGGACAGATACGCAGTATTTT. The receptor chain draws on TRBV25-1 and TRBJ2-3, and TRBD2 aligns with 15 junction nucleotides. CDR3 length: 18 amino acids, cysteine to phenylalanine. Of the read, only the CDR3 DNA is kept; its 54 bases are in frame from base 1. The germline V gene provides CDR1 MGHDK and CDR2 SYGVNS. Trimming removed 1 base from V and 3 bases from J; the gene matches leave 5 bases unexplained.